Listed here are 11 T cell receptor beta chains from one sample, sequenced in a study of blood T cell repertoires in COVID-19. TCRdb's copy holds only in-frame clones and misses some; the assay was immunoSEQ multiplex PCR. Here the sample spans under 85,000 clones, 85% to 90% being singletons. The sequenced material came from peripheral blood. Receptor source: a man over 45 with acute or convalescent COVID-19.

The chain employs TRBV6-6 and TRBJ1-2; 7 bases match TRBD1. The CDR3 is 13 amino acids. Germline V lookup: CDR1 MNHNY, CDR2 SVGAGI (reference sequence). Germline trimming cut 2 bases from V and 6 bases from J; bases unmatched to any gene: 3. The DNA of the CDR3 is TGTGCCAGCAGTTACCAGACAGGGAATGGCTACACCTTC. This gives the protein CASSYQTGNGYTF.

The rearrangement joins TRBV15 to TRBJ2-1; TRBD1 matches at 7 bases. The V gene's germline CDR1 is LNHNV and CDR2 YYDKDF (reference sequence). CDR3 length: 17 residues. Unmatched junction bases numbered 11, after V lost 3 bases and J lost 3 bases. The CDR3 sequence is CATSSPTGTGFYNEQFF. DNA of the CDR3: TGTGCCACCAGCAGCCCGACAGGGACGGGGTTCTACAATGAGCAGTTCTTC. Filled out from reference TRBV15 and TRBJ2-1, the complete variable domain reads DAMVIQNPRYQVTQFGKPVTLSCSQTLNHNVMYWYQQKSSQAPKLLFHYYDKDFNNEADTPDNFQSRRPNTSFCFLDIRSPGLGDTAMYLCATSSPTGTGFYNEQFFGPGTRLTVL.

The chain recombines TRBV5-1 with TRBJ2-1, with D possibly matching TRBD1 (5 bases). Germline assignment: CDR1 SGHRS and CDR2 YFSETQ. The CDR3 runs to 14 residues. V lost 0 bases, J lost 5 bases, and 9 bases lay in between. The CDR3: CASSLAPGNNEQFF. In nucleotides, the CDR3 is TGCGCCAGCAGCTTGGCCCCAGGGAACAATGAGCAGTTCTTC.

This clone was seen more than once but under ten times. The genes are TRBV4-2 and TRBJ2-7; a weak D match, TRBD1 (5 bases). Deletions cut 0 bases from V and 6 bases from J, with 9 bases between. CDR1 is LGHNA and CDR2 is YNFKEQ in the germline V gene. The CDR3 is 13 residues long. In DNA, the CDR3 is TGTGCCAGCAGCCAAGATGACAGCCTCGAGCAGTACTTC. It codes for CASSQDDSLEQYF.

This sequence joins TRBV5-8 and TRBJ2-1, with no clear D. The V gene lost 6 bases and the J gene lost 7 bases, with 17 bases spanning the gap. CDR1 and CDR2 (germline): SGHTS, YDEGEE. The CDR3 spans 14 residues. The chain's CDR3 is CASKPAPLVNEQFF. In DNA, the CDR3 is TGTGCCAGCAAGCCAGCGCCTTTAGTGAATGAGCAGTTCTTC.

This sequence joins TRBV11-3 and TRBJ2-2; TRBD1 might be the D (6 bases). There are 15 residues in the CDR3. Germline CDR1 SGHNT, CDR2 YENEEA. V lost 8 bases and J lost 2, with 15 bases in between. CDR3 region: CASSERTVNTGELFF. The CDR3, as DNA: TGTGCCAGCTCGGAAAGGACAGTAAACACCGGGGAGCTGTTTTTT.

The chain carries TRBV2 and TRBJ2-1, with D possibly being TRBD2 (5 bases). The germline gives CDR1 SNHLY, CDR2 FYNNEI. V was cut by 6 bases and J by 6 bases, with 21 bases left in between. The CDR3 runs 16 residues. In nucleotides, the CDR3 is TGTGCCAGCAGCGACTCAAGCGGACCCACGCCCAATGAGCAGTTCTTC. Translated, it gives CASSDSSGPTPNEQFF.

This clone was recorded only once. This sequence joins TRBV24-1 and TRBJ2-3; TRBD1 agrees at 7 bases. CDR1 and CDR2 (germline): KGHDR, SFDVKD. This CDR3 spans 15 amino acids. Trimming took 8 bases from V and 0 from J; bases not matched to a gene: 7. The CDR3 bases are TGTGCCACCAAGCCCAGACAGGGTAGCACAGATACGCAGTATTTT. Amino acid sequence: CATKPRQGSTDTQYF.

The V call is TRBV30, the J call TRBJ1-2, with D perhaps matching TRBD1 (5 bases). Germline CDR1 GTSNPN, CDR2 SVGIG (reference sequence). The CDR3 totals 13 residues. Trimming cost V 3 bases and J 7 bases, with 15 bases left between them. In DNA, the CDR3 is TGTGCCTGGAGCCCCTGGTCCACAGGTGGCTACACCTTC. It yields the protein CAWSPWSTGGYTF.

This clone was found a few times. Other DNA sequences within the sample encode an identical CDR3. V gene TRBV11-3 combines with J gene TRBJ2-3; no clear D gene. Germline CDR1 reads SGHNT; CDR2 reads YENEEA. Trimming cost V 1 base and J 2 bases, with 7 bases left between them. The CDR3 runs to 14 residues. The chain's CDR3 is CASSLGQNTDTQYF. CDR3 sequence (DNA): TGTGCCAGCAGCTTAGGCCAGAACACAGATACGCAGTATTTT.

The CDR3 here is CASSTSSYEQYF. The CDR3 DNA reads TGTGCCAGCTCAACCAGCTCCTACGAGCAGTACTTC. The chain couples TRBV18 to TRBJ2-7; no reliable D call. Trimming shortened V by 5 bases and J by 0 bases, and 5 bases separated the two germline ends. Germline V CDR1 and CDR2: KGHSH, LQKENI. This CDR3 spans 12 amino acids.